This TCR beta chain was sequenced during a study of blood T cell repertoires in COVID-19. For the study at large: Whether acute or convalescent, the COVID-19 samples came from the United States, Italy and Spain. The cDNA or gDNA used as material had been derived from T cells, B-cell-depleted T cells, or PBMCs.

Trimming at V came to 4 bases and at J to 2 bases, leaving 8 bases not matched to a gene. The CDR3 totals 18 residues. Germline CDR1 and CDR2: KGHDR and SFDVKD. In the authors' workflow: Amplification from reference gene primers served as the basis for estimated nucleated cell counts. Measured with immunoSEQ multiplex PCR; TCRdb has only the in-frame clones, and not every one. V, J and clone size reflect that table, while D and trimming were determined from the DNA. The sample includes under 200,000 clones, more than 70% seen only once; the top ten take around 14%. The V and J genes are TRBV24-1 and TRBJ2-3; TRBD2 matches 13 bases. This sequence originates from a man aged 18 to 30 with active or convalescent COVID-19. Material for sequencing was peripheral blood. The CDR3 sequence: CATSDLTGTSGITDTQYF. The CDR3 DNA reads TGTGCCACCAGTGACTTAACCGGGACTAGCGGGATCACAGATACGCAGTATTTT.